This is a list of T cell receptor beta chains from one sample in a study of blood T cell repertoires in COVID-19. Assay: immunoSEQ multiplex PCR; the TCRdb copy retains only in-frame clones and omits some. The profile shows approximately 70,000 clones, 75% to 90% of them singletons. Sequencing was done on a sample of peripheral blood. These receptors came from a woman older than 75 with active COVID-19. The CDR3 runs from the conserved cysteine through the conserved F or W. D genes are given only for firm matches. Only some rows state a clone size, as once, few, many or a class for expanded clones.

J gene: TRBJ1-1; D gene: TRBD1; V gene: TRBV5-1; clone size: -; CDR3 protein: CASSPTGGVTEAFF; CDR3 DNA: TGCGCCAGCAGCCCGACAGGGGGGGTCACTGAAGCTTTCTTT
J gene: TRBJ2-1; D gene: TRBD2; V gene: TRBV5-1; clone size: -; CDR3 protein: CASISGRLAGGRDEQFF; CDR3 DNA: TGCGCCAGCATCTCCGGAAGGTTAGCGGGAGGGAGGGATGAGCAGTTCTTC
J gene: TRBJ2-3; D gene: -; V gene: TRBV5-6; clone size: -; CDR3 protein: CASSLGAATDTQYF; CDR3 DNA: TGTGCCAGCAGCTTAGGAGCGGCCACAGATACGCAGTATTTT
J gene: TRBJ1-5; D gene: -; V gene: TRBV21-1; clone size: -; CDR3 protein: CASSIQPGQGMVCGNQPQHF; CDR3 DNA: TGTGCCAGCAGCATACAACCGGGACAGGGTATGGTTTGTGGCAATCAGCCCCAGCATTTT
J gene: TRBJ1-6; D gene: TRBD1; V gene: TRBV18; clone size: once; CDR3 protein: CASSLGTANSPLHF; CDR3 DNA: TGTGCCAGCTCACTCGGGACAGCCAATTCACCCCTCCACTTT
J gene: TRBJ2-1; D gene: TRBD2; V gene: TRBV28; clone size: -; CDR3 protein: CASSLVAGGYNEQFF; CDR3 DNA: TGTGCCAGCAGTTTGGTAGCGGGGGGATACAATGAGCAGTTCTTC
J gene: TRBJ1-2; D gene: TRBD1; V gene: TRBV6-6; clone size: -; CDR3 protein: CASSLGQGDFGYTF; CDR3 DNA: TGTGCCAGCAGTCTCGGACAGGGTGATTTTGGCTACACCTTC
J gene: TRBJ2-5; D gene: TRBD1; V gene: TRBV5-1; clone size: -; CDR3 protein: CASSLGQGAGETQYF; CDR3 DNA: TGCGCCAGCAGCTTGGGGCAGGGGGCTGGAGAGACCCAGTACTTC
J gene: TRBJ2-5; D gene: -; V gene: TRBV28; clone size: -; CDR3 protein: CASSSSGLTQYF; CDR3 DNA: TGTGCCAGCAGTTCCTCAGGTTTAACCCAGTACTTC
J gene: TRBJ2-7; D gene: TRBD1; V gene: TRBV3-1/TRBV3-2; clone size: -; CDR3 protein: CASSQRQGGPYEQYF; CDR3 DNA: TGTGCCAGCAGCCAAAGACAGGGGGGCCCCTACGAGCAGTACTTC
J gene: TRBJ2-3; D gene: TRBD1; V gene: TRBV27; clone size: -; CDR3 protein: CASRRDRVSDTQYF; CDR3 DNA: TGTGCCAGCAGACGGGACAGGGTCTCAGATACGCAGTATTTT
J gene: TRBJ2-5; D gene: TRBD1; V gene: TRBV10-2; clone size: -; CDR3 protein: CASRAGQGIQETQYF; CDR3 DNA: TGCGCCAGCAGGGCGGGACAGGGAATCCAAGAGACCCAGTACTTC
J gene: TRBJ2-5; D gene: -; V gene: TRBV28; clone size: -; CDR3 protein: CASTFGSAQETQYF; CDR3 DNA: TGTGCCAGCACCTTCGGGAGTGCCCAAGAGACCCAGTACTTC